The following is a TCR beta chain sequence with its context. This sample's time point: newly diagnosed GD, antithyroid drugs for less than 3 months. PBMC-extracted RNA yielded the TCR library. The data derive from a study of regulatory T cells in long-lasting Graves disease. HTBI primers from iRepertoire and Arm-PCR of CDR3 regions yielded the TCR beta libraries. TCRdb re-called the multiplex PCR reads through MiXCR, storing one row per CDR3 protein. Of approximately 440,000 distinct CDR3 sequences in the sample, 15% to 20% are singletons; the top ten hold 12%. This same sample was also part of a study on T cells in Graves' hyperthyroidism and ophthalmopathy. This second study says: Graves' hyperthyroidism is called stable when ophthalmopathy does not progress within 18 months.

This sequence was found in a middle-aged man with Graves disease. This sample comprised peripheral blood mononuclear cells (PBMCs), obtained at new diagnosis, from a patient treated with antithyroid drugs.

CDR3 sequence reads: CASSRGGGETYEQYF. Written as DNA, the CDR3 is TGCGCCAGCAGCCGAGGCGGGGGCGAAACCTACGAGCAGTACTTC. The rearrangement uses TRBV4-1 and TRBJ2-7; maybe TRBD2 (7 bases). Looked up from germline, CDR1 is MGHRA and CDR2 is YSYEKL. V was shortened by 4 bases and J by 2 bases, with 15 bases between the two germline ends. CDR3 length: 15 residues.